The present entry profiles one T cell receptor (beta chain) with its context. Germline CDR1 and CDR2: SQVTM and ANQGSEA. J lost 4 bases, V lost 4 bases, and 3 bases had no gene match. The CDR3 contains 15 residues. This record belongs to a study of blood T cell repertoires in COVID-19. At the level of the study: Spain, Italy and the United States supplied samples that represented acute and convalescent COVID-19. Sources were T cells, B-cell-depleted T cells, or PBMCs; the material itself was cDNA or gDNA.

Here immunoSEQ multiplex PCR was the method, and the copy in TCRdb shows in-frame clones only, minus some. The sample lists approximately 380,000 clones, about 89% occurring once. Participants were aged about 18 to 90 years, lived in some 23 US areas, and enrolled virtually. Sequencing was carried out using PBMCs or T cells enriched from blood (not recorded which). The chain links TRBV29-1 to TRBJ2-1; 14 bases agree with TRBD2. This clonotype was sampled from a middle-aged woman who had been exposed to COVID-19. The CDR3 DNA reads as TGCAGCGTTGCCAGGACTAGCGGGGGGTACAATGAGCAGTTCTTC. It encodes CSVARTSGGYNEQFF.